The rows below give T cell receptor beta chains drawn from one sample of a study of tumor-infiltrating lymphocytes in primary liver carcinoma. TCRdb reanalysed the multiplex PCR reads using MiXCR and keeps one entry per CDR3 protein. The sample lists some 320,000 distinct CDR3 sequences, about 60% seen once, with roughly 9% in the top ten. The specimen was peripheral blood. The source of these receptors is a man aged 40-49 years with primary liver carcinoma and hepatitis B virus infection. Each CDR3 is given with its conserved first and last residue. The order of the fields is D gene, J gene, CDR3 length, V gene, clone size, CDR3 DNA, CDR3 protein. A D gene is named only where the DNA matches it firmly. Clone size, where shown, is once, few, many, or a class for clones that have expanded.

D gene: TRBD1; J gene: TRBJ2-4; CDR3 length: 16; V gene: TRBV11-2; clone size: -; CDR3 DNA: TGTGCCAGCAGGTGCCTAAGGGGGCGGAGCAAAAACATTCAGTACTTC; CDR3 protein: CASRCLRGRSKNIQYF
D gene: -; J gene: TRBJ2-7; CDR3 length: 15; V gene: TRBV10-3; clone size: many; CDR3 DNA: TGTGCCATCAGTGAGTCGGGTCAGGCAATAAGCGAGCAGTACTTC; CDR3 protein: CAISESGQAISEQYF
D gene: -; J gene: TRBJ2-5; CDR3 length: 13; V gene: TRBV14; clone size: -; CDR3 DNA: TGTGCCAGCAGCTGGTTTCTCCAAGCGACCCAGTACTTC; CDR3 protein: CASSWFLQATQYF
D gene: -; J gene: TRBJ2-5; CDR3 length: 13; V gene: TRBV5-1; clone size: few; CDR3 DNA: TGCGCCAGCAGCTTGGGCATGCGAGAGACCCAGTACTTC; CDR3 protein: CASSLGMRETQYF
D gene: -; J gene: TRBJ1-2; CDR3 length: 13; V gene: TRBV7-9; clone size: -; CDR3 DNA: TGTGCCAGCAGCTTGGCTCAAGTAGATGGCTACACCTTC; CDR3 protein: CASSLAQVDGYTF
D gene: TRBD1; J gene: TRBJ2-7; CDR3 length: 15; V gene: TRBV4-3; clone size: -; CDR3 DNA: TGCGCCAGCAGCCAAGATTCGGGGACAGGGGGCGTGCAGTACTTC; CDR3 protein: CASSQDSGTGGVQYF
D gene: -; J gene: TRBJ2-3; CDR3 length: 15; V gene: TRBV12-3/TRBV12-4; clone size: -; CDR3 DNA: TGTGCCAGCAGGGGGTCAGGGGCGAGCACAGATACGCAGTATTTT; CDR3 protein: CASRGSGASTDTQYF
D gene: TRBD1; J gene: TRBJ1-1; CDR3 length: 16; V gene: TRBV14; clone size: -; CDR3 DNA: TGTGCCAGCAGCCAAGACCAGGGGGTCGTTGGCACTGAAGCTTTCTTT; CDR3 protein: CASSQDQGVVGTEAFF
D gene: -; J gene: TRBJ1-5; CDR3 length: 14; V gene: TRBV2; clone size: -; CDR3 DNA: TGTGCCAGCAGGGACATGTATACCAATCAGCCCCAGCATTTT; CDR3 protein: CASRDMYTNQPQHF
D gene: -; J gene: TRBJ1-1; CDR3 length: 12; V gene: TRBV5-1; clone size: -; CDR3 DNA: TGCGCCAGCGCATCGGAAGGCACTGAAGCTTTCTTT; CDR3 protein: CASASEGTEAFF
D gene: -; J gene: TRBJ1-2; CDR3 length: 15; V gene: TRBV4-3; clone size: -; CDR3 DNA: TGCGCCGGCAGCCAAGAGTGGACACCTAACTATGGCTACACCTTC; CDR3 protein: CAGSQEWTPNYGYTF
D gene: TRBD1; J gene: TRBJ1-6; CDR3 length: 14; V gene: TRBV6-5; clone size: many; CDR3 DNA: TGTGCCAGCAGTTCCAGGGGGCTTAATTCACCCCTCCACTTT; CDR3 protein: CASSSRGLNSPLHF
D gene: TRBD2; J gene: TRBJ2-3; CDR3 length: 19; V gene: TRBV5-1; clone size: -; CDR3 DNA: TGCGCCACCAGCCCCCGGACTAGCGGGATAAACCGGGCTACGGATACGCAGTATTTT; CDR3 protein: CATSPRTSGINRATDTQYF
D gene: -; J gene: TRBJ1-3; CDR3 length: 15; V gene: TRBV6-1; clone size: once; CDR3 DNA: TGTGCCAGCAGTGAAGCGTCTGGGTTTCGAAACACCATATATTTT; CDR3 protein: CASSEASGFRNTIYF
D gene: TRBD2; J gene: TRBJ2-5; CDR3 length: 19; V gene: TRBV11-2; clone size: once; CDR3 DNA: TGTGCCAGCAGCTTTGGTAGCCTTCTAGCGGGTGTGCGGGGAGAGACCCAATACTTC; CDR3 protein: CASSFGSLLAGVRGETQYF
D gene: TRBD1; J gene: TRBJ1-2; CDR3 length: 17; V gene: TRBV12-3/TRBV12-4; clone size: -; CDR3 DNA: TGTGCCAGCAGTCCCAAGCGATACAGGGGGCTGAACTATGGCTACACCTTC; CDR3 protein: CASSPKRYRGLNYGYTF
D gene: TRBD2; J gene: TRBJ2-7; CDR3 length: 15; V gene: TRBV5-4; clone size: few; CDR3 DNA: TGTGCCAGCAGCTTGCAGGCTAGCGGGAGACTCGAGCAGTACTTC; CDR3 protein: CASSLQASGRLEQYF
D gene: -; J gene: TRBJ2-5; CDR3 length: 14; V gene: TRBV11-2; clone size: -; CDR3 DNA: TGTGCCAACAGCTTAGGTCGCAGGAAAGAGATCCAGTACTTC; CDR3 protein: CANSLGRRKEIQYF
D gene: -; J gene: TRBJ2-2; CDR3 length: 14; V gene: TRBV6-1; clone size: -; CDR3 DNA: TGTGCCAGGCCTGACAGCCCGAACACCGGGGAGCTGTTTTTT; CDR3 protein: CARPDSPNTGELFF
D gene: -; J gene: TRBJ2-5; CDR3 length: 13; V gene: TRBV7-9; clone size: -; CDR3 DNA: TGTGCCAGCAGCTCCTCCGAAGGGGAGACCCAGTACTTC; CDR3 protein: CASSSSEGETQYF
D gene: TRBD2; J gene: TRBJ2-3; CDR3 length: 16; V gene: TRBV5-4; clone size: -; CDR3 DNA: TGTGCCAGCAGCCTCCAAGCGGGAGGTAAAACAGATACGCAGTATTTT; CDR3 protein: CASSLQAGGKTDTQYF
D gene: TRBD2; J gene: TRBJ2-7; CDR3 length: 18; V gene: TRBV29-1; clone size: -; CDR3 DNA: TGCAGCATATGCATAGCGGGAGGGTCTTCCACGGGTTCCTACGAGCAGTACTTC; CDR3 protein: CSICIAGGSSTGSYEQYF
D gene: -; J gene: TRBJ2-1; CDR3 length: 15; V gene: TRBV25-1; clone size: -; CDR3 DNA: TGTGCCAGCAGTGAATCAGGCAAAACCTACAATGAGCAGTTCTTC; CDR3 protein: CASSESGKTYNEQFF
D gene: -; J gene: TRBJ2-7; CDR3 length: 11; V gene: TRBV29-1; clone size: -; CDR3 DNA: TGCAGCGTTAATCGGGGAGACGAACAGTGCTTC; CDR3 protein: CSVNRGDEQCF
D gene: -; J gene: TRBJ2-7; CDR3 length: 13; V gene: TRBV24-1; clone size: few; CDR3 DNA: TGTGCCACCAGTGATACGACGTCCTACGAGCAGTACTTC; CDR3 protein: CATSDTTSYEQYF
D gene: -; J gene: TRBJ2-2; CDR3 length: 13; V gene: TRBV6-2/TRBV6-3; clone size: -; CDR3 DNA: TGTGCTAGCAGTTACGACCGCACCAGGGAGCTGTTTTTT; CDR3 protein: CASSYDRTRELFF
D gene: TRBD2; J gene: TRBJ2-7; CDR3 length: 15; V gene: TRBV14; clone size: many; CDR3 DNA: TGTGCCAGCAGCCAAGGCCTAGCGGGACTGTACGAGCAGTACTTC; CDR3 protein: CASSQGLAGLYEQYF
D gene: TRBD2; J gene: TRBJ2-5; CDR3 length: 14; V gene: TRBV12-3/TRBV12-4; clone size: many; CDR3 DNA: TGTGCCAGCAGTTTATGGCAGGGAGGGGAGACCCAGTACTTC; CDR3 protein: CASSLWQGGETQYF
D gene: -; J gene: TRBJ2-7; CDR3 length: 14; V gene: TRBV6-5; clone size: once; CDR3 DNA: TGTGCCAGCGGTTACAACAGGAAACCCTACGAGCAGTACTTC; CDR3 protein: CASGYNRKPYEQYF
D gene: -; J gene: TRBJ2-1; CDR3 length: 15; V gene: TRBV11-1; clone size: -; CDR3 DNA: TGTGCCAACAGCTTAGACAGGAGTCTTAACAATGAGCAGTTCTTC; CDR3 protein: CANSLDRSLNNEQFF
D gene: -; J gene: TRBJ2-5; CDR3 length: 13; V gene: TRBV29-1; clone size: many; CDR3 DNA: TGCAGCGTTGACACATCTGGGGGGGAGACCCAGTACTTC; CDR3 protein: CSVDTSGGETQYF
D gene: -; J gene: TRBJ2-7; CDR3 length: 11; V gene: TRBV29-1; clone size: many; CDR3 DNA: TGCAGCGTCGGGACAACCTACGAGCAGTACTTC; CDR3 protein: CSVGTTYEQYF
D gene: -; J gene: TRBJ2-3; CDR3 length: 16; V gene: TRBV11-2; clone size: few; CDR3 DNA: TGTGCCAGCAGCTTAGACATACAAGCGGGCGGAGATACGCAGTATTTT; CDR3 protein: CASSLDIQAGGDTQYF
D gene: TRBD2; J gene: TRBJ2-7; CDR3 length: 13; V gene: TRBV5-1; clone size: -; CDR3 DNA: TGCGCCAGCAGCCTACTAGCGCGGCGGGAGCAGTACTTC; CDR3 protein: CASSLLARREQYF
D gene: TRBD1; J gene: TRBJ1-6; CDR3 length: 15; V gene: TRBV12-3/TRBV12-4; clone size: -; CDR3 DNA: TGTGCTAGCAGTCAGACAGGGGAGTTAAATTCACTCCTCCACTTT; CDR3 protein: CASSQTGELNSLLHF
D gene: -; J gene: TRBJ2-6; CDR3 length: 16; V gene: TRBV7-9; clone size: few; CDR3 DNA: TGTGCCAGCAGCATCTGGACTGGGTCTGGGGCCAACGTCCTGACTTTC; CDR3 protein: CASSIWTGSGANVLTF
D gene: -; J gene: TRBJ2-1; CDR3 length: 17; V gene: TRBV4-1; clone size: -; CDR3 DNA: TGCGTCAGCAGCCAAGTAGACGTGGGGTTTCCGAACAATGAGCAGTTCTTC; CDR3 protein: CVSSQVDVGFPNNEQFF
D gene: TRBD2; J gene: TRBJ2-1; CDR3 length: 15; V gene: TRBV29-1; clone size: -; CDR3 DNA: TGCAGCATCGAACTAGCGGGATCCTCCTACGATGAGCAGTTCTTC; CDR3 protein: CSIELAGSSYDEQFF
D gene: -; J gene: TRBJ2-6; CDR3 length: 14; V gene: TRBV28; clone size: few; CDR3 DNA: TGTGCCAGCAGTAGCCCCACCGGGGCCAACGTCCTGACTTTC; CDR3 protein: CASSSPTGANVLTF
D gene: -; J gene: TRBJ1-1; CDR3 length: 14; V gene: TRBV28; clone size: -; CDR3 DNA: TGTGCCAGCAGTATGGGGGCGCGAGACATTGAAGCTTTCTTT; CDR3 protein: CASSMGARDIEAFF